Listed below are T cell receptor beta chains from one sample, sequenced in a study of cytomegalovirus exposure and HLA in healthy donors. Data came from immunoSEQ multiplex PCR; TCRdb stores just in-frame clones and leaves some out. Among 160,000 or so clones listed, roughly 79% were seen once. Sequencing input: PBMCs. These receptor sequences come from a woman under 30 in good health and CMV-seropositive. The CDR3 runs from the conserved cysteine through the conserved F or W. D genes are given only for firm matches. Size tells how often a clone was seen (once, few, many) or the class of an expanded clone, and some rows leave it out.

V gene,J gene,clone size,D gene,CDR3 protein,CDR3 DNA
TRBV27,TRBJ2-5,.,TRBD1,CASRRTGGETQYF,TGTGCCAGCAGACGAACAGGGGGAGAGACCCAGTACTTC
TRBV11-2,TRBJ1-1,.,.,CATRHYSEAFF,TGTGCCACCAGACATTACAGTGAAGCTTTCTTT
TRBV15,TRBJ2-1,.,TRBD1,CATSWDRGINEQFF,TGTGCCACCAGTTGGGACAGGGGGATCAATGAGCAGTTCTTC
TRBV19,TRBJ2-7,.,TRBD1,CASSMRQGAYEQYF,TGTGCCAGTAGTATGCGCCAGGGGGCCTACGAGCAGTACTTC
TRBV28,TRBJ1-5,once,.,CASSFRQFNQPQHF,TGTGCCAGCAGTTTCCGTCAGTTCAATCAGCCCCAGCATTTT
TRBV7-9,TRBJ1-4,.,.,CASSLLGGNEKLFF,TGTGCCAGCAGCTTACTGGGGGGTAATGAAAAACTGTTTTTT
TRBV6-5,TRBJ1-5,few,TRBD1,CATGQGWGQPQHF,TGTGCCACCGGACAGGGTTGGGGTCAGCCCCAGCATTTT
TRBV11-2,TRBJ1-1,.,TRBD1,CASSLGAGGLPEAFF,TGTGCCAGCAGCTTAGGGGCAGGGGGCCTGCCTGAAGCTTTCTTT
TRBV4-2,TRBJ2-3,.,TRBD2,CASSPGGTSGDTDTQYF,TGTGCCAGCAGCCCAGGCGGTACTAGCGGGGACACAGATACGCAGTATTTT
TRBV2,TRBJ2-2,.,TRBD2,CASSEVAGSGELFF,TGTGCCAGCAGTGAAGTAGCGGGGTCCGGGGAGCTGTTTTTT
TRBV19,TRBJ2-7,.,.,CASRKGVTYEQYF,TGTGCCAGTAGGAAAGGGGTTACCTACGAGCAGTACTTC
TRBV30,TRBJ2-7,.,.,CAWSRISPQGPTYEQYF,TGTGCCTGGAGCCGAATATCCCCCCAGGGGCCCACCTACGAGCAGTACTTC
TRBV7-9,TRBJ2-3,.,.,CASSSSPRLTWPDTQYF,TGTGCCAGCAGCTCCTCGCCGCGGCTAACGTGGCCCGATACGCAGTATTTT
TRBV6-5,TRBJ2-1,.,.,CASSYNSFSYNEQFF,TGTGCCAGCAGTTACAACAGCTTCTCCTACAATGAGCAGTTCTTC
TRBV19,TRBJ2-7,.,.,CASSIDLGPIAYEQYF,TGTGCCAGTAGTATAGATTTGGGCCCGATTGCCTACGAGCAGTACTTC
TRBV7-9,TRBJ1-1,.,.,CASSFDRTNEAFF,TGTGCCAGCAGCTTCGACCGCACTAATGAAGCTTTCTTT
TRBV9,TRBJ2-3,.,TRBD2,CASSVVAGVITDTQYF,TGTGCCAGCAGCGTAGTGGCGGGGGTGATCACAGATACGCAGTATTTT
TRBV11-1,TRBJ2-7,.,.,CASSRGISTGRRSYEQYF,TGTGCCAGCAGCCGCGGGATTTCCACGGGGCGCCGAAGCTACGAGCAGTACTTC
TRBV6-4,TRBJ1-4,few,.,CASSDRGAPNEKLFF,TGTGCCAGCAGTGATCGGGGGGCGCCTAATGAAAAACTGTTTTTT
TRBV7-9,TRBJ2-7,.,.,CASSLGSRSYEQYF,TGTGCCAGCAGCTTAGGGTCCCGGTCGTACGAGCAGTACTTC
TRBV7-2,TRBJ1-6,.,TRBD1,CASSFGTGESPLHF,TGTGCCAGCAGCTTCGGGACAGGGGAATCACCCCTCCACTTT
TRBV14,TRBJ1-4,.,.,CASSERGAGEKLFF,TGTGCCAGCAGCGAGCGGGGGGCTGGTGAAAAACTGTTTTTT
TRBV5-1,TRBJ1-1,.,TRBD1,CASSAPGQPSEAFF,TGCGCCAGCAGCGCTCCGGGACAGCCTTCTGAAGCTTTCTTT
TRBV2,TRBJ2-2,.,.,CASRAWTGELFF,TGTGCCAGCAGGGCATGGACCGGGGAGCTGTTTTTT
TRBV9,TRBJ2-3,few,TRBD2,CASSLTSGTSGVGGADTQYF,TGTGCCAGCAGCCTTACCTCCGGGACTAGCGGGGTCGGAGGCGCAGATACGCAGTATTTT
TRBV29-1,TRBJ2-7,.,TRBD1,CSVRTGGGYEQYF,TGCAGCGTTAGGACAGGGGGTGGCTACGAGCAGTACTTC
TRBV5-6,TRBJ1-5,.,.,CASSTANLEPQHF,TGTGCCAGCAGCACCGCTAATCTGGAGCCCCAGCATTTT
TRBV7-9,TRBJ2-1,.,.,CASRAGTGSYNEQFF,TGTGCCAGCAGGGCGGGGACTGGCTCCTACAATGAGCAGTTCTTC
TRBV18,TRBJ2-7,.,.,CASSPPNRAGPSSYEQYF,TGTGCCAGCTCACCACCGAATCGTGCGGGCCCGAGCTCCTACGAGCAGTACTTC
TRBV19,TRBJ2-1,.,TRBD2,CASIGRGRGGQNEQFF,TGTGCCAGTATCGGGCGGGGGCGGGGGGGCCAGAATGAGCAGTTCTTC
TRBV30,TRBJ1-1,.,.,CAWRWDNMNTEAFF,TGTGCCTGGAGATGGGACAATATGAACACTGAAGCTTTCTTT
TRBV7-2,TRBJ2-7,.,.,CASSFRQTHEQYF,TGTGCCAGCAGCTTCCGACAGACCCACGAGCAGTACTTC
TRBV21-1,TRBJ2-3,.,.,CASSKRGSTDTQYF,TGTGCCAGCAGCAAAAGGGGGAGCACAGATACGCAGTATTTT
TRBV6-6,TRBJ2-5,.,.,CASSYREETQYF,TGTGCCAGCAGTTACCGGGAAGAGACCCAGTACTTC
TRBV30,TRBJ2-2,.,TRBD1,CAWSPGTGAAGELFF,TGTGCCTGGAGTCCCGGGACAGGGGCGGCCGGGGAGCTGTTTTTT
TRBV29-1,TRBJ2-1,.,TRBD2,CSVGSGGNNEQFF,TGCAGCGTTGGCAGCGGGGGGAACAATGAGCAGTTCTTC
TRBV21-1,TRBJ1-1,.,.,CASSKGTGTGALVDTEAFF,TGTGCCAGCAGCAAGGGAACCGGGACAGGGGCCCTGGTGGACACTGAAGCTTTCTTT
TRBV5-4,TRBJ2-7,few,.,CASSFGYEQYF,TGTGCCAGCAGCTTCGGCTACGAGCAGTACTTC
TRBV2,TRBJ1-2,.,.,CASYEAGGGVGPNYGYTF,TGTGCCAGCTACGAGGCGGGGGGAGGGGTAGGGCCTAACTATGGCTACACCTTC
TRBV4-3,TRBJ2-3,.,TRBD2,CASSQGRLAGAPFNPDTQYF,TGCGCCAGCAGCCAAGGACGTCTAGCGGGGGCCCCTTTTAACCCAGATACGCAGTATTTT
TRBV9,TRBJ2-7,.,TRBD2,CASSPQRGPRTYEQYF,TGTGCCAGCAGCCCGCAGCGGGGCCCGAGAACCTACGAGCAGTACTTC
TRBV9,TRBJ1-2,.,.,CASSATGNYGYTF,TGTGCCAGCAGCGCTACGGGGAACTATGGCTACACCTTC
TRBV6-5,TRBJ2-5,few,.,CASSSTGSSRETQYF,TGTGCCAGCAGCAGTACCGGGTCCTCAAGGGAGACCCAGTACTTC
TRBV30,TRBJ1-5,.,TRBD1,CAWGNRGNQPQHF,TGTGCCTGGGGTAACAGGGGTAATCAGCCCCAGCATTTT
TRBV6-5,TRBJ1-4,.,.,CASSYSPATNEKLFF,TGTGCCAGCAGTTACAGCCCCGCAACTAATGAAAAACTGTTTTTT